The source of this T cell receptor (beta chain) is a study of T cells in Graves' hyperthyroidism and ophthalmopathy. Study observations and caveats: Separation of ophthalmopathy from stable hyperthyroidism was achieved by a 13 V-J model.

This clonotype was detected ten times or more. Its antigen is as yet unknown. Amplification targeted TCR beta CDR3 regions from RNA transcripts. First-round RT-PCR of the TCR CDR3 relied on the HTBI primer set. MiXCR, applied by TCRdb to the multiplex PCR reads, yields one record per CDR3 protein. Seen here are roughly 500,000 distinct CDR3 sequences, roughly 25% observed once, and the top ten hold over 9%. Germline V lookup: CDR1 MNHEY, CDR2 SVGAGI. Trimming took 0 bases from V and 2 from J, leaving 10 bases between them. The CDR3 loop spans 15 amino acids. The gene calls are TRBV6-5 and TRBJ2-5; the D is unclear. Material for sequencing was blood. The receptor's source is a woman between 25 and 40 years old with Graves' ophthalmopathy. In DNA form, the CDR3 reads TGTGCCAGCAGTTACTCGAGGTTGGGACAAGAGACCCAGTACTTC. It translates to CASSYSRLGQETQYF.